This T cell receptor (beta chain) was sequenced in a study of T cell responses to AZD1222 COVID-19 vaccine (dated by TCRdb to the early 2020s). For the study in its entirety: AZD1222 recipients whose second dose came at about 4 weeks and those whose second dose came at about 12 weeks were combined into one group, since spike-specific TCR depth and breadth did not differ between the two schedules. A total of just over 230 trial participants underwent TCR sequencing, of whom around 200 received two doses of AZD1222 and roughly 25 received two doses of the MenACWY control vaccine. Trial participants were enrolled by age into 18-55, 56-69 and 70-plus year subgroups, with roughly 160, 29 and 62 TCR-sequenced participants respectively. Findings and caveats that apply to the study as a whole: In the small 56-69-year group, the increase in depth fell short of significance, most likely because of low power. Most participants were white British and females outnumbered males, and the authors suggested that clonal diversity may have been underestimated. Conclusions about previously exposed vaccinees are limited, since just five or six AZD1222 recipients were seropositive for SARS-CoV-2 at baseline. Spike-specific TCR breadth and depth rose significantly after two AZD1222 doses compared with day 0 and with MenACWY recipients. Reportedly, almost half of the unique spike-specific TCRs recognized epitopes lying outside the regions that are mutated in the B.1.351 and B.1.1.7 variants. CD4 TCRs associated with the vaccine covered the entire spike protein, and the dominant responses were in regions 160-218 and 743-854. Because no samples from the day 14 peak response were available, repertoires could be characterized only after the peak T cell response.

This clone was seen only once. Its antigen remains undetermined. Qualities for individual bases were not recorded, and no much larger clone is one base off. Taken with the paper, the label for time point translates to: baseline before first vaccination. Samples from vaccinated people were obtained from the UK trials COV001 and COV002, which included a single-blind randomized controlled phase 2/3 trial of AZD1222 (ChAdOx1 nCoV-19) in healthy adults. Trial participant PBMC samples were collected at day 0 and day 28 after the second dose for TCRbeta chain sequencing. The CDR3 regions of human TCRbeta chains were analyzed by immunosequencing. The study's processing was this. Repertoire TCRs were matched against a reference library of SARS-CoV-2-specific TCRs generated with the MIRA antigen-specificity platform. Breadth was defined as the fraction of unique TCRs that were SARS-CoV-2-associated. Depth was defined as the fraction of total T cells that were SARS-CoV-2-associated. Using the MIRA data, every spike-specific TCR was mapped to the spike region that the TCR reacted to and assigned to either a CD4 or a CD8 class. Log10-transformed breadth and depth values were compared by one-way ANOVA with Sidak's multiple comparisons tests. In its TCRdb copy, this immuneACCESS table keeps in-frame sequences only and misses some clones. Where compared with another copy, unresolved V genes explain less than half of these, and the others have no known cause. The V and J calls and clone size were taken over from that table, and D and trimming were inferred from the DNA. In all, the sample holds about 55,000 clones, and nearly 90% of those were seen once. Clones ranked in the top ten supply 3% to 4.5% of the sample.

The CDR3, from cysteine to phenylalanine, totals 14 residues. Only the CDR3 region is kept as DNA, spanning 42 bases read in frame from base 1. In the germline V gene, CDR1 corresponds to SGHRS and CDR2 to YFSETQ. V loses 5 bases, J loses 4 bases, and the germline ends lie 16 bases apart. This chain joins TRBV5-1 to TRBJ2-7; a weak D assignment points to TRBD2 (6 bases agree). Material: peripheral blood, obtained on day 0 of AZD1222 vaccination. The TCR originated in an adult in good health. Here is the DNA: TGCGCCAGCAGGGACACGGGGGAATCATACGAGCAGTACTTC. Its translation is CASRDTGESYEQYF.